This T cell receptor beta chain derives from a study of metastatic and nonmetastatic thyroid tumors. TCRdb reanalyzed the PCR reads with MiXCR. Among 5,000 to 6,000 clones listed, about 33% were seen once. Overall study results and limits: Reportedly, malignant thyroid tumors had significantly higher TCR beta diversity than benign nodules, in blood and tumor.

Comments on this clone: Its antigen is not known. Relative to the germline gene, one junction end is altered; a read error may explain this.

The CDR3 length is 14 residues. From germline, CDR1 is LNHNV and CDR2 YYDKDF (reference sequence). Thyroid surgery had not been preceded by any treatment in any patient. Sequencing was performed on adjacent normal tissue. The chain carries TRBV15 and TRBJ2-5, with D tentatively TRBD2 (6 bases). This TCR was sampled from a female donor with papillary thyroid cancer or a benign thyroid nodule (not recorded which). Some clones in this sample may be carry-over from other donors' samples. The CDR3 sequence is CATSKSRGSETQYF. CDR3 coding DNA: TGTGCCACCAGTAAGAGTCGGGGGAGCGAGACCCAGTATTTC.